Presented here are 9 T cell receptor beta chains from one specimen sequenced in a study of post-analysis software for immune sequencing data. Broader study findings: Elevated frequency relative to controls characterized about 5 TRBV segments in patients, TRBV5-6, TRBV5-1 and TRBV20-1 among them.

Unique-molecular-identifier-tagged TCR beta cDNA libraries were used. Each CDR3 protein gets one entry after TCRdb re-called the PCR reads with MiXCR. The profile shows 380,000 or so distinct CDR3 sequences, 30% to 45% of them singletons. Their antigen targets remain unknown. The sequencing sample was made of blood. These receptors all stem from a girl between 10 and 17 years old with multiple sclerosis.

This clonotype has only a few counts. CDR3: CASSYSKPSIRGDTQYF. CDR3 nucleotides: TGTGCCAGCAGTTACTCGAAGCCGTCTATAAGGGGGGATACGCAGTATTTT. The chain employs TRBV6-5 and TRBJ2-3; a weak D match, TRBD1 (6 bases). CDR3 size: 17 residues. Per the germline V gene, CDR1 is MNHEY and CDR2 is SVGAGI. V gave up 0 bases and J gave up 6 bases, with 19 bases separating them.

The chain couples TRBV11-3 to TRBJ2-3, with D maybe TRBD1 (5 bases). Germline V gene lookup returns CDR1 SGHNT and CDR2 YENEEA. Trimming removed 2 bases from V and 4 bases from J, with 7 bases in between. The CDR3 spans 13 residues. CDR3 nucleotides: TGTGCCAGCAGCTTATGGGGCGCAGATACGCAGTATTTT. Protein: CASSLWGADTQYF.

This rearrangement joins TRBV10-3 to TRBJ2-7, with 8 bases matching TRBD2. Per germline, CDR1 ENHRY and CDR2 SYGVKD. J was trimmed by 0 bases and V by 2 bases; bases with no gene match: 0. This CDR3 comprises 14 residues. CDR3 coding DNA: TGTGCCATCAGTGAGGCGGGGGGCTCCTACGAGCAGTACTTC. Translating it yields CAISEAGGSYEQYF.

This chain connects TRBV12-3 or TRBV12-4 to TRBJ2-3; 13 bases map to TRBD2. The CDR3 consists of 16 residues. V shed 7 bases, J shed 2 bases, and the junction held 6 bases outside the gene matches. CDR3 sequence: CASTPGTSGVTDTQYF. For the CDR3, the DNA is TGTGCCAGCACCCCCGGGACTAGCGGGGTCACAGATACGCAGTATTTT.

This clonotype was counted between two and nine times. The chain links TRBV20-1 to TRBJ2-7; the D gene is possibly TRBD2 (5 bases). The DNA end favors TRBJ2-5, so the J call may be wrong. Germline-derived CDR1 and CDR2 are DFQATT and SNEGSKA (reference sequence). The CDR3 totals 14 residues. The CDR3 region has the DNA TGCAGTGCTAGAGATGGGATAACTAGTAGGACCCAGTACTTC. Protein sequence: CSARDGITSRTQYF.

J is TRBJ2-5 and V is TRBV29-1; TRBD2 matches at 13 bases. The CDR3 consists of 16 residues. J was trimmed by 13 bases and V by 5 bases; bases with no gene match: 19. Germline CDR1 SQVTM, CDR2 ANQGSEA. The CDR3 DNA is TGCAGCGTTCTTCGGACTAGCGGGGGCCTCCTCTACGAGCGGTACTTC. Translation: CSVLRTSGGLLYERYF. The whole variable domain, remainder taken from reference TRBV29-1 and TRBJ2-5, is SAVISQKPSRDICQRGTSLTIQCQVDSQVTMMFWYRQQPGQSLTLIATANQGSEATYESGFVIDKFPISRPNLTFSTLTVSNMSPEDSSIYLCSVLRTSGGLLYERYFGPGTRLLVL.

Remarks on this clonotype: The conserved phenylalanine or tryptophan normally closing the CDR3 is absent here, so this likely arose from a read error. This chain joins TRBV6-2 or TRBV6-3 and TRBJ1-5; D is unresolved. CDR1 and CDR2 from the germline V gene are MNHEY and SVGEGT. Deletions cut 0 bases from V and 1 base from J, with 7 bases between. CDR3 length: 15 residues. The CDR3 loop reads CASSYSTQSNQPQHV. CDR3 sequence (DNA): TGTGCCAGCAGTTACTCGACACAGAGCAATCAGCCCCAGCATGTT.

This clonotype was picked up many times. This chain uses TRBV4-1 with TRBJ2-7; TRBD1 matches at 8 bases. This CDR3 is built from 15 residues. Trimming took 1 base from V and 4 from J; bases not matched to a gene: 6. Germline-derived CDR1 and CDR2 are MGHRA and YSYEKL. The CDR3 DNA follows: TGCGCCAGCAGCCAAGGACCGGGACAGGCGTACGAGCAGTACTTC. Translated: CASSQGPGQAYEQYF.

This sequence joins TRBV2 and TRBJ1-1; D is unclear. Germline-derived CDR1 and CDR2 are SNHLY and FYNNEI. The CDR3 sequence is 12 residues long. The V end lost 7 bases, the J end lost 9 bases, and 15 bases lay between the germline ends. CDR3 residues: CASTLQALKAFF. In nucleotides, the CDR3 is TGTGCCAGCACCTTACAAGCACTAAAAGCTTTCTTT.